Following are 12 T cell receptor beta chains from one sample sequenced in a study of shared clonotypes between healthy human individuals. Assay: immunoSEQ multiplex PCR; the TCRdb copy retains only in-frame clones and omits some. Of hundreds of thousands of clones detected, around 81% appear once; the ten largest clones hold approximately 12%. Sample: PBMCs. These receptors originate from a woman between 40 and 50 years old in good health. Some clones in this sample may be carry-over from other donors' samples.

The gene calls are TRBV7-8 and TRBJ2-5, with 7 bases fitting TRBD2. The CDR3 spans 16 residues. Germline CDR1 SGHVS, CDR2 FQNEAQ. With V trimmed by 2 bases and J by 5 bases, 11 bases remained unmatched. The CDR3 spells CASSLSALAVEETQYF. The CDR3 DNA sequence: TGTGCCAGCAGCTTATCCGCCCTAGCGGTTGAGGAGACCCAGTACTTC.

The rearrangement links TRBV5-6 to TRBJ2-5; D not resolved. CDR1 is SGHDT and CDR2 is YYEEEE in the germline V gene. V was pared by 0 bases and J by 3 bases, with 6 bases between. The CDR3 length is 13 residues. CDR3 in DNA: TGTGCCAGCAGCTTGGACAGTAAAGAGACCCAGTACTTC. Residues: CASSLDSKETQYF.

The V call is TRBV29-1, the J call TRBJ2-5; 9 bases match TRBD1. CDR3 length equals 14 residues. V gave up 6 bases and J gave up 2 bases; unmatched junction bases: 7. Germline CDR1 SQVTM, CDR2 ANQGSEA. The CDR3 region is CSVAPTGGQETQYF. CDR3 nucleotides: TGCAGCGTGGCCCCGACAGGGGGACAAGAGACCCAGTACTTC.

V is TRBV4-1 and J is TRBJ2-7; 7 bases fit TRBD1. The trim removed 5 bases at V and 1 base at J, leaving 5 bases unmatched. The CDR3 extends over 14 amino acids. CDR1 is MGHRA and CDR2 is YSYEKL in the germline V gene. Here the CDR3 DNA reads TGCGCCAGCAGCAGACCGGGACAGTCCTACGAGCAGTACTTC. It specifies CASSRPGQSYEQYF.

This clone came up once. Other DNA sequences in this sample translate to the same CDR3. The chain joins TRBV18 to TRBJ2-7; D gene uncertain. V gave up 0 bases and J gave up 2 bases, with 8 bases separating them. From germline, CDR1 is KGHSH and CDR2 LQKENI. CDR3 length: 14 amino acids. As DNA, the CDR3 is TGTGCCAGCTCACCACCGACGGGCACCTACGAGCAGTACTTC. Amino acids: CASSPPTGTYEQYF.

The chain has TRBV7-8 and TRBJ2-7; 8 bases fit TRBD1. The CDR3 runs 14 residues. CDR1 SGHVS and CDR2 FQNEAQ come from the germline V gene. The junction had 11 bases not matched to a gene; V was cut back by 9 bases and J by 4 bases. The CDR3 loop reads CASERGQGAYEQYF. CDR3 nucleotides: TGTGCCAGTGAGAGGGGTCAGGGGGCTTACGAGCAGTACTTC.

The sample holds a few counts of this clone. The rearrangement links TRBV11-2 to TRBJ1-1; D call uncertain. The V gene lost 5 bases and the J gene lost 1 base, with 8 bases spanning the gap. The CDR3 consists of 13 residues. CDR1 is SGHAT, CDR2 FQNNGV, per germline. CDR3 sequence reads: CASSVHTNTEAFF. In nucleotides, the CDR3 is TGTGCCAGCAGCGTACATACGAACACTGAAGCTTTCTTT.

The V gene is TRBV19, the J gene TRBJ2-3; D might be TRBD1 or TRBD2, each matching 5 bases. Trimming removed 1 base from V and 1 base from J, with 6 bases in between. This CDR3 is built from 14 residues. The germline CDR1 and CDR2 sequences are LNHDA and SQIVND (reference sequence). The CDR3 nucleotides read TGTGCCAGTAGTATAGGGGACGGCACAGATACGCAGTATTTT. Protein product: CASSIGDGTDTQYF.

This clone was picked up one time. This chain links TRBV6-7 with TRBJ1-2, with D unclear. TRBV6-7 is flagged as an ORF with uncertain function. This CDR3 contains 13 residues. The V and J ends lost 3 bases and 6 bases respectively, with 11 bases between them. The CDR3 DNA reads TGTGCCAGCAGTTATCCTTGGGCGGATGGCTACACCTTC. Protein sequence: CASSYPWADGYTF.

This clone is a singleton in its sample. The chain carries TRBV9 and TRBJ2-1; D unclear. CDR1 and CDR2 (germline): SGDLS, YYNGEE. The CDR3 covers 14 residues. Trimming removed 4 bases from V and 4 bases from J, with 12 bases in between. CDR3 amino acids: CASSSRDQYNEQFF. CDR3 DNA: TGTGCCAGCAGCTCCCGTGACCAGTACAATGAGCAGTTCTTC.

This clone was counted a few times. CDR3 loop: CASLVTDTQYF. CDR3 DNA sequence: TGCGCCAGTTTAGTGACAGATACGCAGTATTTT. The rearrangement uses TRBV10-1 and TRBJ2-3; no clear D. This CDR3 comprises 11 residues. The V end was cut by 9 bases, the J end by 3 bases, with 7 bases between. Germline values: CDR1 WNHNN, CDR2 SYGVQD (reference sequence).

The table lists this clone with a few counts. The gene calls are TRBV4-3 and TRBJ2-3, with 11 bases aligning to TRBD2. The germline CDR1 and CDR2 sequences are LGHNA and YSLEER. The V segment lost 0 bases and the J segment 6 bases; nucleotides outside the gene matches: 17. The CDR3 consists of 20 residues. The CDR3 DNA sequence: TGCGCCAGCAGCCAAGATATAGGGCAGGGGCTAGCGGGAGGATCGGATACGCAGTATTTT. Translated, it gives CASSQDIGQGLAGGSDTQYF.